This passage covers 2 T cell receptor beta chains from one sample sequenced in a study of T-cell memory formation after mild COVID-19. One entry per CDR3 protein results from TCRdb running MiXCR on the 5' RACE reads. The data hold about 500,000 distinct CDR3 sequences, with about a fifth observed a single time. Sequenced sample: PBMCs or a T cell subset sorted from them (not recorded which). All receptors come from an adult woman who had mild COVID-19 (a few samples of this study predate the infection). Cell type and time point are not known.

In this sample, this clonotype turned up a few times. The chain links TRBV6-2 or TRBV6-3 to TRBJ1-1, with TRBD1 matching 7 bases. Germline values: CDR1 MNHEY, CDR2 SVGEGT. The CDR3 covers 15 residues. The ends lost 3 bases at V and 1 base at J; junction bases unmatched: 5. The DNA for the CDR3 is TGTGCCAGCAGTTATGGGCAGGGGGGGAACACTGAAGCTTTCTTT. Residues: CASSYGQGGNTEAFF.

A few counts support this clonotype. This CDR3 reads CASSFRIGSYEQYF. CDR3 DNA: TGTGCCAGCAGCTTTCGGATAGGCTCCTACGAGCAGTACTTC. The chain carries TRBV5-8 and TRBJ2-7; D call uncertain. Germline CDR1 reads SGHTS; CDR2 reads YDEGEE. The CDR3 is made up of 14 amino acids. The V end lost 2 bases, the J end lost 0 bases, and 9 bases lay between the germline ends.